These 14 T cell receptor beta chains came from one sample sequenced in a study of T cells after yellow fever vaccination. TCRdb reanalysed the 5' RACE reads using MiXCR and keeps one entry per CDR3 protein. The table records over 150,000 distinct CDR3 sequences, 6.2% of them present only once. Sample: CD4+ T cells sorted from PBMCs, taken on the day of the first yellow fever vaccination. The receptors stem from a young man who received the YFV17D yellow fever vaccine.

This clonotype has a count of ten or more. The rearrangement links TRBV4-3 to TRBJ2-2; 9 bases align to TRBD1. The J segment lost 3 bases and the V segment lost 5 bases, leaving 4 bases of the junction unmatched. The CDR3 is 15 amino acids. Germline CDR1 and CDR2: LGHNA and YSLEER. The CDR3 DNA is TGCGCCAGCAGCTTCCGGGACAGGGACACCGGGGAGCTGTTTTTT. Translated: CASSFRDRDTGELFF.

This clonotype has at least ten counts. This chain links TRBV20-1 with TRBJ2-1; D not resolved. The CDR3 totals 14 residues. V was pared by 5 bases and J by 1 base, with 12 bases between. Germline V gene lookup returns CDR1 DFQATT and CDR2 SNEGSKA (reference sequence). The CDR3: CSAQVYLSYNEQFF. The CDR3 region has the DNA TGCAGTGCTCAGGTTTATTTATCCTACAATGAGCAGTTCTTC.

The chain uses TRBV12-3 or TRBV12-4 and TRBJ2-6, with 10 positions matching TRBD2. V dropped 6 bases and J dropped 0; count of bases not matched to a gene: 2. The CDR3 loop spans 16 amino acids. CDR3 in amino acids: CASSRTSGSGANVLTF. The CDR3 DNA reads as TGTGCCAGCAGCCGGACTAGCGGCTCTGGGGCCAACGTCCTGACTTTC.

This clonotype was seen many times. The J gene is TRBJ2-3, the V gene TRBV4-1; TRBD2 aligns across 9 bases. This CDR3 is built from 19 residues. J gave up 4 bases and V 2 bases, and 16 bases lay outside the gene matches. Germline V gene data show CDR1 as MGHRA and CDR2 as YSYEKL. The CDR3 DNA is TGCGCCAGCAGCCAACCAGGGAGAAGAGGAGCGGGGGGTTCAGATACGCAGTATTTT. Amino acid sequence: CASSQPGRRGAGGSDTQYF.

The chain recombines TRBV29-1 with TRBJ1-1, with 11 bases matching TRBD1. The ends lost 6 bases at V and 0 bases at J; junction bases unmatched: 15. From germline, CDR1 is SQVTM and CDR2 ANQGSEA. There are 18 residues in the CDR3. The CDR3 DNA sequence: TGCAGCGTGGGACAGGGGGTTTCTCTACGGACGATGAACACTGAAGCTTTCTTT. Its translation is CSVGQGVSLRTMNTEAFF.

This clonotype occurred a few times. This chain uses TRBV3-1 with TRBJ2-3; D is perhaps TRBD1 or TRBD2 (6 bases each). The CDR3 totals 19 residues. Germline CDR1 reads LGHDT; CDR2 reads YNNKEL (reference sequence). Trimming cost V 2 bases and J 0 bases, with 21 bases left between them. The CDR3, as DNA: TGTGCCAGCAGCCAACCCATGGAGACGGGGGCGGCTAGCACAGATACGCAGTATTTT. Its translation: CASSQPMETGAASTDTQYF.

This clonotype has a count of ten or more. The chain couples TRBV5-1 to TRBJ2-2; 7 nucleotides agree with TRBD2. The CDR3 is made up of 14 amino acids. Germline lookup yields CDR1 SGHRS and CDR2 YFSETQ. Trimming took 5 bases from V and 6 from J; bases not matched to a gene: 7. CDR3 in amino acids: CASRPTSLAGELFF. The CDR3 coding sequence is TGCGCCAGCAGACCGACTAGCTTGGCCGGGGAGCTGTTTTTT.

This clonotype was observed many times. The chain employs TRBV7-6 and TRBJ1-4, with TRBD1 matching 7 bases. V was clipped by 5 bases and J by 3 bases; unmatched bases: 9. The CDR3 extends over 16 amino acids. Per germline, CDR1 SGHVS and CDR2 FNYEAQ. The CDR3 sequence: CASSLGSGTANEKLFF. In nucleotides, the CDR3 is TGTGCCAGCAGCCTAGGATCCGGGACAGCTAATGAAAAACTGTTTTTT.

Ten or more counts support this clonotype. V is TRBV2 and J is TRBJ2-3; 9 bases map to TRBD2. CDR1 and CDR2 from the germline V gene are SNHLY and FYNNEI. Germline trimming cut 8 bases from V and 4 bases from J; bases unmatched to any gene: 10. This CDR3 region has 15 residues. CDR3 protein: CASAPGTSSPDTQYF. In nucleotides, the CDR3 is TGTGCCAGCGCCCCCGGGACTAGCTCCCCAGATACGCAGTATTTT.

This clonotype was seen at least ten times. The CDR3: CASRGLQETQYF. The CDR3 DNA sequence: TGTGCCAGCAGAGGACTTCAAGAGACCCAGTACTTC. This chain links TRBV12-3 or TRBV12-4 with TRBJ2-5; D might be TRBD2 (5 bases). CDR3 length: 12 amino acids. Deletions cut 6 bases from V and 2 bases from J, with 7 bases between.

This clonotype was detected many times. This rearrangement joins TRBV2 to TRBJ2-7; no firm D call. CDR3 length equals 12 residues. V lost 1 base, J lost 11 bases, and 12 bases lay in between. Germline lookup yields CDR1 SNHLY and CDR2 FYNNEI. Written as DNA, the CDR3 is TGTGCCAGCAGTGAAGGCCCCCGAGGCGAGTACTTC. It is translated as CASSEGPRGEYF.

This clonotype occurred many times. The V gene is TRBV5-5, the J gene TRBJ2-2; 8 bases are shared with TRBD1. CDR1 is SGHKS, CDR2 YYEKEE, per germline (reference sequence). The CDR3 contains 17 residues. The trim removed 0 bases at V and 1 base at J, leaving 5 bases unmatched. CDR3 bases: TGTGCCAGCAGCTTGGGTTCTGGGACAGGGAACACCGGGGAGCTGTTTTTT. It is translated as CASSLGSGTGNTGELFF. Based on the CDR3 plus reference TRBV5-5 and TRBJ2-2, the full variable domain is DAGVTQSPTHLIKTRGQQVTLRCSPISGHKSVSWYQQVLGQGPQFIFQYYEKEERGRGNFPDRFSARQFPNYSSELNVNALLLGDSALYLCASSLGSGTGNTGELFFGEGSRLTVL.

V is TRBV29-1 and J is TRBJ1-4; 11 bases line up with TRBD1. Germline CDR1 is SQVTM and CDR2 is ANQGSEA. The CDR3 runs to 15 residues. V shed 6 bases and J 3 bases; nucleotides not matched to a gene: 6. DNA for the CDR3: TGCAGCGTCGGCAGGACAGGGGGCGCTAATGAAAAACTGTTTTTT. Amino acids: CSVGRTGGANEKLFF.

About this clonotype: A much more abundant neighbour one base away suggests this may be a read error. The chain is built from TRBV9 and TRBJ2-7; D not certain. The germline V gene encodes CDR1 SGDLS and CDR2 YYNGEE. The CDR3 sequence is 15 residues long. With 1 base removed from V and 0 bases from J, the gap between germline ends came to 11 bases. The CDR3 protein is CASSVTTGHSYEQYF. The CDR3, as DNA: TGTGCCAGCAGCGTAACCACCGGCCACTCCTACGAGCAGTACTTC.